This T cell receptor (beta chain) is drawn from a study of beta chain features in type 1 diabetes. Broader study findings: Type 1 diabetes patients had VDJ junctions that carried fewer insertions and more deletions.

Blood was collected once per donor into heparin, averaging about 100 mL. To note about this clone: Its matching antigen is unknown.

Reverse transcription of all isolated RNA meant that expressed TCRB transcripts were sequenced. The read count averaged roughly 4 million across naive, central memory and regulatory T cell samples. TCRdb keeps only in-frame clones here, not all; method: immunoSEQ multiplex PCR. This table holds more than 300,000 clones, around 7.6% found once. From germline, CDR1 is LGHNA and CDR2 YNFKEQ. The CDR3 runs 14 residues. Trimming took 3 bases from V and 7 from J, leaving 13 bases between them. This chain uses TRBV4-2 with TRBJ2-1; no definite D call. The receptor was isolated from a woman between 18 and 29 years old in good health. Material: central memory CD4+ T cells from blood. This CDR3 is CASSQAHLGNEQFF. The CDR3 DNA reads TGTGCCAGCAGCCAGGCCCACCTAGGGAATGAGCAGTTCTTC.